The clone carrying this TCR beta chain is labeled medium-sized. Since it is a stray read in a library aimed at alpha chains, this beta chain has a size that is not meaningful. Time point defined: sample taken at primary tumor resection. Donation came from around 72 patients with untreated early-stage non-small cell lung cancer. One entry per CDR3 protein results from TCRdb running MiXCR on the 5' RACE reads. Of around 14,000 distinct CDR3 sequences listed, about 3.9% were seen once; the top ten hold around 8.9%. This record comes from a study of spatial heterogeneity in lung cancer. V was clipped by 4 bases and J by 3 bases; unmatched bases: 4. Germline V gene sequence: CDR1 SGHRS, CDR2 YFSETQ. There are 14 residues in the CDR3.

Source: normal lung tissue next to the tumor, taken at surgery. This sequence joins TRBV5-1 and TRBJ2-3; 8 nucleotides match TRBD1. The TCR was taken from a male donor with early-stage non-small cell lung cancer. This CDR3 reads CASSQDRETDTQYF. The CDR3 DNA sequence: TGCGCCAGCAGCCAGGACAGGGAGACAGATACGCAGTATTTT.